The 9 T cell receptor beta chains below all came from one sample that was sequenced in a study of regulatory T cells in long-lasting Graves disease. Time point meaning: persistent/refractory GD, antithyroid drugs over 5 years with positive TRAb. Making the TCR library involved RNA that had been extracted from PBMCs. For TCR beta, libraries came from iRepertoire HTBI primers and Arm-PCR of CDR3 regions. MiXCR, applied by TCRdb to the multiplex PCR reads, yields one record per CDR3 protein. The sample comprises roughly 500,000 distinct CDR3 sequences, 20% to 25% of which are singletons, and approximately 6.4% rests with the top ten. The specimen comprised peripheral blood mononuclear cells (PBMCs), sampled when the disease was refractory, from a patient treated with antithyroid drugs. The source is a female donor with Graves disease.

The V gene is TRBV7-2, the J gene TRBJ2-3, with 7 nucleotides matching TRBD1. The junction had 10 bases not matched to a gene; V was cut back by 7 bases and J by 6 bases. CDR1 is SGHTA, CDR2 FQGNSA, per germline. The CDR3 runs to 14 residues. The CDR3, as DNA: TGTGCCAGCACCACAGGGGCACCCCGCGATACGCAGTATTTT. Translated: CASTTGAPRDTQYF. Using reference TRBV7-2 and TRBJ2-3 for the parts outside the CDR3, the full variable domain is GAGVSQSPSNKVTEKGKDVELRCDPISGHTALYWYRQSLGQGLEFLIYFQGNSAPDKSGLPSDRFSAERTGGSVSTLTIQRTQQEDSAVYLCASTTGAPRDTQYFGPGTRLTVL.

This clonotype was picked up many times. This rearrangement joins TRBV6-1 to TRBJ2-5; 7 bases are a match to TRBD2. Germline CDR1 and CDR2: MNHNS and SASEGT. The length of the CDR3 is 15 residues. V trimming: 2 bases; J trimming: 4 bases; junction bases outside the gene matches: 7. The CDR3 sequence: CASSERAGRGETQYF. In DNA, the CDR3 is TGTGCCAGCAGTGAAAGGGCAGGGAGGGGAGAGACCCAGTACTTC.

The CDR3 DNA sequence: TGTGCCTGGAGTCTGGGGGGGGGCCCCAGGGAGACCCAGTACTTC. It specifies CAWSLGGGPRETQYF. The chain employs TRBV30 and TRBJ2-5; D may be TRBD2 (7 bases). CDR1 and CDR2 (germline): GTSNPN, SVGIG (reference sequence). CDR3 size: 15 residues. V lost 2 bases to trimming and J lost 5 bases, with 18 bases between them.

This clonotype showed up just a few times. V and J are TRBV28 and TRBJ1-5; D is ambiguous. CDR1 and CDR2 from the germline V gene are MDHEN and SYDVKM. The CDR3 is 16 amino acids. V shed 8 bases and J shed 5 bases, with 22 bases lying between them. CDR3 region: CASAQRRVLPDQPQHF. CDR3 coding DNA: TGTGCCAGCGCACAACGTAGGGTCCTCCCCGATCAGCCCCAGCATTTT.

This clonotype was seen more than once but under ten times. The V and J genes are TRBV7-2 and TRBJ1-6, with D perhaps matching TRBD1 (6 bases). Germline V gene data show CDR1 as SGHTA and CDR2 as FQGNSA. This CDR3 spans 14 amino acids. V lost 5 bases to trimming and J lost 8 bases, with 13 bases between them. The CDR3 DNA reads TGTGCCAGCAGCACCTACAGGGATGATTCACCCCTCCACTTT. Translation: CASSTYRDDSPLHF.

This clonotype was seen repeatedly, ten times or more. This chain connects TRBV12-3 or TRBV12-4 to TRBJ1-5; 8 nucleotides agree with TRBD1. Germline trimming cut 3 bases from V and 0 bases from J; bases unmatched to any gene: 4. CDR3 size: 16 residues. This CDR3 is CASSFGDRYSNQPQHF. The CDR3 region has the DNA TGTGCCAGCAGTTTTGGGGACAGGTATAGCAATCAGCCCCAGCATTTT.

At least ten counts were recorded for this clonotype. The CDR3 sequence is CASSLLGPRDTQYF. The CDR3 coding sequence is TGTGCCAGCAGCTTACTGGGGCCCAGGGATACGCAGTATTTT. This chain links TRBV11-1 with TRBJ2-3, with D perhaps TRBD1 (5 bases). This CDR3 region has 14 residues. The germline CDR1 and CDR2 sequences are SGHAT and FQDESV (reference sequence). The ends were cut back, 2 bases at V and 6 bases at J, with 12 bases in the middle.

This clonotype was found a few times. The rearrangement links TRBV19 to TRBJ1-3; D ambiguous. CDR1 is LNHDA and CDR2 is SQIVND in the germline V gene (reference sequence). This CDR3 spans 13 amino acids. With 8 bases removed from V and 0 bases from J, the gap between germline ends came to 8 bases. CDR3 in DNA: TGTGCCAGTGGCAGCCACTCTGGAAACACCATATATTTT. It encodes CASGSHSGNTIYF.

This clonotype showed up just a few times. The chain's CDR3 is CASSQDQGGTEAFF. The CDR3 nucleotides are TGTGCCAGCAGCCAAGATCAGGGGGGCACTGAAGCTTTCTTT. The chain is built from TRBV3-1 and TRBJ1-1; 7 nucleotides align to TRBD1. Looked up from germline, CDR1 is LGHDT and CDR2 is YNNKEL (reference sequence). J was trimmed by 4 bases and V by 0 bases; bases with no gene match: 2. This CDR3 has 14 amino acids.